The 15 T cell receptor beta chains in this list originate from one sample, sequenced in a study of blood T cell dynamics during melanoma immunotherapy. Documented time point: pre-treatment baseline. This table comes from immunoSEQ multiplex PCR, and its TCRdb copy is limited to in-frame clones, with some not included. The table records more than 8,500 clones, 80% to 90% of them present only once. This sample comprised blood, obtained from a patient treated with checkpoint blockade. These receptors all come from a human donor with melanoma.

The CDR3 DNA follows: TGTGCCAGCAGTTCTCAAGCGGGGGGGACAGATACGCAGTATTTT. Translation: CASSSQAGGTDTQYF. The genes are TRBV7-3 and TRBJ2-3; 10 nucleotides align to TRBD2. CDR1 and CDR2 (germline): SGHTA, FQGTGA. V was clipped by 6 bases and J by 3 bases; unmatched bases: 6. The CDR3 extends over 15 amino acids.

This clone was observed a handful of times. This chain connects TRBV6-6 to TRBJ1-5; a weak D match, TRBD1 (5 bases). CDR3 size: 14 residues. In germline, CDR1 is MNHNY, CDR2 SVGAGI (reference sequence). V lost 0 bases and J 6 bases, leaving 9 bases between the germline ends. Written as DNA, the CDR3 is TGTGCCAGCAGTTACTCAGGGGAAAGTCAGCCCCAGCATTTT. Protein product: CASSYSGESQPQHF.

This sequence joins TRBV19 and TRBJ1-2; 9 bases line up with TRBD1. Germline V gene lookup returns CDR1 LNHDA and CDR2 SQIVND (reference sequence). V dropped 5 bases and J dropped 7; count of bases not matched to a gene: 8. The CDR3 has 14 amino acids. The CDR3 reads CASSATKQGAGYTF. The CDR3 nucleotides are TGTGCCAGTAGTGCAACCAAACAGGGGGCTGGCTACACCTTC.

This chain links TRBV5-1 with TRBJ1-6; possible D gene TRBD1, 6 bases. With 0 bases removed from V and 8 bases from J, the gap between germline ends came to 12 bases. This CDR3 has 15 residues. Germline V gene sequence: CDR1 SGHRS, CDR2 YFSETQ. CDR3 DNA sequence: TGCGCCAGCAGCTTGGAAGGGGGAGGTCATTCACCCCTCCACTTT. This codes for CASSLEGGGHSPLHF.

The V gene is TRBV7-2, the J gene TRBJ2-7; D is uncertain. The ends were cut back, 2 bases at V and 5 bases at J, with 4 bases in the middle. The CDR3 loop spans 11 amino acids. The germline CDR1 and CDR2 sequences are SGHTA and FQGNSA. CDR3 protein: CASSLRDEQYF. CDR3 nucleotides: TGTGCCAGCAGCTTAAGGGACGAGCAGTACTTC.

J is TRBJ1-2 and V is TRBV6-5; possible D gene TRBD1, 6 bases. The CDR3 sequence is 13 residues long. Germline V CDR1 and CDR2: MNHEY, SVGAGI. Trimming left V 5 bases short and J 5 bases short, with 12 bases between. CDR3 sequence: CASSPTGSYGYTF. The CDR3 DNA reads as TGTGCCAGCAGTCCCACAGGGAGTTATGGCTACACCTTC.

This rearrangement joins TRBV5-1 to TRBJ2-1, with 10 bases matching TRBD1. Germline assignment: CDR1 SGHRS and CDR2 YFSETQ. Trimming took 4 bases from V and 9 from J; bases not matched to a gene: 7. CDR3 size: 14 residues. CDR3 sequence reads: CASSPGTGEGEQFF. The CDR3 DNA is TGCGCCAGCAGCCCCGGGACAGGGGAAGGTGAGCAGTTCTTC.

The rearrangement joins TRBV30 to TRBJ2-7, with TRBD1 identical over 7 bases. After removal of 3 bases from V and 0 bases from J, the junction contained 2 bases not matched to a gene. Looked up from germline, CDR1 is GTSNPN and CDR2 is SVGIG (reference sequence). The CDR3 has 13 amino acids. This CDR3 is CAWSRDSSYEQYF. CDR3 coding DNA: TGTGCCTGGAGCCGGGACAGCTCCTACGAGCAGTACTTC. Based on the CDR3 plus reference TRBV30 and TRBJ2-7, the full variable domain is SQTIHQWPATLVQPVGSPLSLECTVEGTSNPNLYWYRQAAGRGLQLLFYSVGIGQISSEVPQNLSASRPQDRQFILSSKKLLLSDSGFYLCAWSRDSSYEQYFGPGTRLTVT.

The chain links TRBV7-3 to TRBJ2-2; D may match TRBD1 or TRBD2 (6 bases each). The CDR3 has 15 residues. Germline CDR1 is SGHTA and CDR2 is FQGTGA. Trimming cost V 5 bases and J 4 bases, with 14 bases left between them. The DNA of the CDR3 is TGTGCCAGCAGCCTAGAGGGGGGAGGCACCGGGGAGCTGTTTTTT. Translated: CASSLEGGGTGELFF.

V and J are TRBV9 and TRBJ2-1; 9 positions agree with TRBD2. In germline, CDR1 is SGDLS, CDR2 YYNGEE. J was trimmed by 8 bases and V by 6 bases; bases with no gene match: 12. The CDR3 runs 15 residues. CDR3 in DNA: TGTGCCAGCAACCCAGACCGCGGGGGGGCTTATGAGCAGTTCTTC. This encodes CASNPDRGGAYEQFF.

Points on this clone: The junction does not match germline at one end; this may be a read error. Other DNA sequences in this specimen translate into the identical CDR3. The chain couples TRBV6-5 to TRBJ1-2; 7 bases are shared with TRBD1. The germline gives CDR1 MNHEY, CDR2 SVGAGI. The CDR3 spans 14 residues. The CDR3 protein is CASSPKGQARGYTF. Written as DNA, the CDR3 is TGCGCCAGCAGCCCAAAAGGACAGGCTAGGGGCTACACCTTC.

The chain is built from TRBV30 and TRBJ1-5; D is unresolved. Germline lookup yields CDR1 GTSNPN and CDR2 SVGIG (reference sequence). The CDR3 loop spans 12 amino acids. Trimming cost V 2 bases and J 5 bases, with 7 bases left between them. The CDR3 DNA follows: TGTGCCTGGAGTTACGGGGATCAGCCCCAGCATTTT. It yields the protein CAWSYGDQPQHF.

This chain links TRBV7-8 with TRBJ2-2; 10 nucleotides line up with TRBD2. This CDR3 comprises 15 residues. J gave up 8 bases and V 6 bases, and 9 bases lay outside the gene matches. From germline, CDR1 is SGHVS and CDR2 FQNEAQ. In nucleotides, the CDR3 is TGTGCCAGCAGAGAAAGGAGCGGGGGGGCAGGGGAGCTGTTTTTT. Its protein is CASRERSGGAGELFF.

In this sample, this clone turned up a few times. CDR3 residues: CASSLGTVNEAFF. CDR3 in DNA: TGTGCCAGCAGCTTAGGGACAGTAAATGAAGCTTTCTTT. This chain connects TRBV7-9 to TRBJ1-1; D perhaps matches TRBD1 (6 bases). Looked up from germline, CDR1 is SEHNR and CDR2 is FQNEAQ (reference sequence). The CDR3 is 13 residues long. V lost 1 base, J lost 7 bases, and 10 bases lay in between. The full variable domain, in which reference TRBV7-9 and TRBJ1-1 provide the parts outside the CDR3, is DTGVSQNPRHKITKRGQNVTFRCDPISEHNRLYWYRQTLGQGPEFLTYFQNEAQLEKSRLLSDRFSAERPKGSFSTLEIQRTEQGDSAMYLCASSLGTVNEAFFGQGTRLTVV.

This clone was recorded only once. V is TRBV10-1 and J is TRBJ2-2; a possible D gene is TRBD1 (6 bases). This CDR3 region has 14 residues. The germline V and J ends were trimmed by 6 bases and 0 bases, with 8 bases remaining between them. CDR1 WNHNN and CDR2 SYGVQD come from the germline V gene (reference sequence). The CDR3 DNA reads TGCGCCAGCAGAAGGACAGCGAACACCGGGGAGCTGTTTTTT. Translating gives CASRRTANTGELFF.